The 8 T cell receptor beta chains reported below all come from one sample, sequenced in a study of spatial heterogeneity in lung cancer (dated 2019 in TCRdb). The receptor library was made with 5' RACE. TCRdb lists the instrument as NextSeq 500. TCRdb ran its own pipeline on the public reads, namely fastp trimming at Q25 and MiXCR clone calling, and kept in-frame beta chains. Rows with a matching CDR3 protein are joined into one entry that keeps the most common DNA and genes. Counted in this sample were around 98,000 distinct CDR3 sequences; approximately 19% of them appeared once. The ten largest clonotypes hold about a fifth of the sample. Read against the paper, the sample's time point label means: blood at routine non-recurrence follow-up after resection. Source: PBMCs, taken at follow-up. Every receptor here comes from a male donor with early-stage non-small cell lung cancer.

This clonotype was observed a few times. The chain joins TRBV20-1 to TRBJ1-2, with D uncertain. V was trimmed by 4 bases and J by 3 bases, leaving 18 bases between them. Germline CDR1 DFQATT, CDR2 SNEGSKA (reference sequence). CDR3 length: 15 residues. The CDR3 DNA sequence: TGCAGTGCTAAAAGGTCCGGGCTTGCGGACTATGGCTACACCTTC. It specifies CSAKRSGLADYGYTF.

The chain carries TRBV29-1 and TRBJ2-5, with 8 nucleotides matching TRBD2. Germline V gives CDR1 SQVTM, CDR2 ANQGSEA. This CDR3 contains 14 residues. V lost 7 bases and J lost 4; bases outside the gene matches: 11. In nucleotides, the CDR3 is TGCAGCGCTCGCCCCGGACTAGCATTAGAGACCCAGTACTTC. This gives the protein CSARPGLALETQYF.

The J gene is TRBJ1-5, the V gene TRBV5-1; 7 nucleotides agree with TRBD1. Germline-derived CDR1 and CDR2 are SGHRS and YFSETQ. The CDR3 has 15 residues. J gave up 8 bases and V 3 bases, and 11 bases lay outside the gene matches. The CDR3 coding sequence is TGCGCCAGCAGCTCAACCGGGACAGACCATGAGCCCCAGCATTTT. It encodes CASSSTGTDHEPQHF.

The chain recombines TRBV7-9 with TRBJ1-6, with D uncertain. The CDR3 has 18 residues. V was cut by 4 bases and J by 8 bases, with 24 bases left in between. Germline loops: CDR1 SEHNR, CDR2 FQNEAQ (reference sequence). CDR3 DNA sequence: TGTGCCAGCAGCTCACCTTTCTTCGACACCTCAAGGGATTCACCCCTCCACTTT. It translates to CASSSPFFDTSRDSPLHF.

This clonotype was found a few times. V usage is TRBV27 and J usage is TRBJ1-5; 7 bases are a match to TRBD1. The CDR3 is 16 amino acids. Germline lookup yields CDR1 MNHEY and CDR2 SMNVEV (reference sequence). J gave up 1 base and V 7 bases, and 10 bases lay outside the gene matches. CDR3: CASKAGGGLSNQPQHF. The CDR3 DNA reads TGTGCCAGCAAGGCAGGGGGAGGTCTCAGCAATCAGCCCCAGCATTTT.

This clonotype has a handful of counts. The chain employs TRBV7-9 and TRBJ1-3; the D is unclear. The CDR3 runs to 15 residues. Germline V lookup: CDR1 SEHNR, CDR2 FQNEAQ (reference sequence). Trimming removed 5 bases from V and 4 bases from J, with 15 bases in between. The chain's CDR3 is CASSTAVVGGNTIYF. The DNA of the CDR3 is TGTGCCAGCAGCACGGCGGTGGTTGGGGGAAACACCATATATTTT.

This clonotype was recorded many times. The chain recombines TRBV6-5 with TRBJ1-5, with D perhaps TRBD1 (6 bases). The CDR3 sequence is 15 residues long. Germline CDR1 MNHEY, CDR2 SVGAGI. Trimming left V 6 bases short and J 7 bases short, with 19 bases between. The CDR3 region has the DNA TGTGCCAGCAGCCTGGACTCAGGGGTAAGGCAGCCCCAGCATTTT. Protein product: CASSLDSGVRQPQHF.

J is TRBJ2-6 and V is TRBV6-6; 11 bases fit TRBD1. J was trimmed by 0 bases and V by 2 bases; bases with no gene match: 12. Germline V gene sequence: CDR1 MNHNY, CDR2 SVGAGI (reference sequence). This CDR3 comprises 21 residues. The CDR3 region is CASSYPGTGGRLRSGANVLTF. CDR3 DNA sequence: TGTGCCAGCAGTTACCCCGGGACAGGGGGTCGGTTACGCTCTGGGGCCAACGTCCTGACTTTC.